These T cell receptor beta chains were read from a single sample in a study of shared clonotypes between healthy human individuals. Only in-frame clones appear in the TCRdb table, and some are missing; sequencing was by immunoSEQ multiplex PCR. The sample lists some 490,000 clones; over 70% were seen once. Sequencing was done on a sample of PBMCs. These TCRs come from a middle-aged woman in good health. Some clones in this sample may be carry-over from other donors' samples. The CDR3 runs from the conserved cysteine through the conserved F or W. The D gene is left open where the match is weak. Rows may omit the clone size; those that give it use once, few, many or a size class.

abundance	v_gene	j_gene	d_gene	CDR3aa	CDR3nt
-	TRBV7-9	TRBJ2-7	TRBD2	CASSLGLAGVEQYF	TGTGCCAGCAGCTTGGGACTAGCGGGAGTCGAGCAGTACTTC
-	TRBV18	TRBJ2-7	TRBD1	CASSPGTGEYEQYF	TGTGCCAGCTCACCAGGGACAGGGGAATACGAGCAGTACTTC
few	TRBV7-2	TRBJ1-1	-	CASSSTGNLASRTEAFF	TGTGCCAGCAGCTCGACAGGCAACCTGGCATCGCGCACTGAAGCTTTCTTT
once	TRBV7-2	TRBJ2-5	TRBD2	CASNVLAGGGETQYF	TGTGCCAGCAACGTACTAGCGGGGGGAGGGGAGACCCAGTACTTC
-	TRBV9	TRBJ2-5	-	CASSARLSQETQYF	TGTGCCAGCAGCGCTAGGCTGAGCCAAGAGACCCAGTACTTC
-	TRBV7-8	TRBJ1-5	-	CASSSRGSGYSNQPQHF	TGTGCCAGCAGCTCTCGGGGGTCCGGCTATAGCAATCAGCCCCAGCATTTT
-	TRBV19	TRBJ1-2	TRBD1	CASSIAGGYGYTF	TGTGCCAGTAGTATCGCAGGGGGGTATGGCTACACCTTC
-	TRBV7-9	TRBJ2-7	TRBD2	CASSPPGGRSSLYEQYF	TGTGCCAGCAGCCCCCCTGGCGGGAGGTCCTCCCTGTACGAGCAGTACTTC
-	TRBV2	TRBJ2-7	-	CASSGPRVGLYEQYF	TGTGCCAGCAGTGGCCCCAGGGTAGGACTCTACGAGCAGTACTTC
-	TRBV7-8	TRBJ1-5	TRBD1	CASSPGQGLSGNQPQHF	TGTGCCAGCAGCCCAGGACAGGGGTTAAGTGGCAATCAGCCCCAGCATTTT
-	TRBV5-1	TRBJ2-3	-	CASSLASDTDTQYF	TGCGCCAGCAGCTTAGCGAGCGACACAGATACGCAGTATTTT
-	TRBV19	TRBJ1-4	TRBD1	CASSISRGRGEKLFF	TGTGCCAGTAGTATATCCAGGGGGCGCGGTGAAAAACTGTTTTTT
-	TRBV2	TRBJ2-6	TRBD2	CASSGREGPASGANVLTF	TGTGCCAGTTCGGGTCGGGAGGGGCCCGCCTCAGGGGCCAACGTCCTGACTTTC
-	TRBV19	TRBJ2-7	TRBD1	CASSPDRGGSEQYF	TGTGCCAGTAGTCCCGACAGGGGGGGTTCCGAGCAGTACTTC
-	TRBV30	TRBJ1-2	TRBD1	CAWSVAGQGARGYTF	TGTGCCTGGAGTGTGGCCGGACAGGGGGCGAGGGGCTACACCTTC
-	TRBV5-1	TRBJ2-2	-	CASSLGDTTTGELFF	TGCGCCAGCAGCTTGGGGGACACAACCACCGGGGAGCTGTTTTTT
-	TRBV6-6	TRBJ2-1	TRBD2	CASRPTSGRDNEQFF	TGTGCCAGCAGACCCACTAGCGGGAGAGACAATGAGCAGTTCTTC
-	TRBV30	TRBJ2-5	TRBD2	CAWISGRTGETQYF	TGTGCCTGGATAAGCGGGAGGACTGGCGAGACCCAGTACTTC
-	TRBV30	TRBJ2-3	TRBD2	CAWARGLAGGDTQYF	TGTGCCTGGGCCCGTGGACTAGCGGGGGGGGATACGCAGTATTTT
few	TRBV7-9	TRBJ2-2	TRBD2	CASSFLSSGAGELFF	TGTGCCAGCAGCTTTCTGTCTAGCGGGGCCGGGGAGCTGTTTTTT
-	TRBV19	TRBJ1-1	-	CASSITPQGAFF	TGTGCCAGTAGTATCACTCCCCAAGGAGCTTTCTTT
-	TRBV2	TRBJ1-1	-	CASSQHTGRNTEAFF	TGTGCCAGCAGCCAACACACAGGGAGAAACACTGAAGCTTTCTTT
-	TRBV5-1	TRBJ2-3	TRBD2	CASSWSRGGTDTQYF	TGCGCCAGCAGCTGGTCGCGGGGGGGCACAGATACGCAGTATTTT
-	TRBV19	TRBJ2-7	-	CASSITDSYEQYF	TGTGCCAGTAGTATCACGGACAGTTACGAGCAGTACTTC
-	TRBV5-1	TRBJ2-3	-	CASSPGAGSSDTQYF	TGCGCCAGCAGCCCCGGGGCAGGATCATCGGATACGCAGTATTTT
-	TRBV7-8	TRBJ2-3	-	CASSLAMILDTQYF	TGTGCCAGCAGCTTAGCCATGATCCTCGATACGCAGTATTTT
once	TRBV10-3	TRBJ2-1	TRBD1	CAISRGTGQFDEQFF	TGTGCCATCAGCCGCGGGACAGGGCAATTCGATGAGCAGTTCTTC
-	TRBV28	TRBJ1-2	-	CASFGSNYGYTF	TGTGCCAGCTTTGGTTCTAACTATGGCTACACCTTC
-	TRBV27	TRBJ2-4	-	CASSLRQRGLAKNIQYF	TGTGCCAGCAGTTTAAGGCAAAGGGGACTAGCCAAAAACATTCAGTACTTC
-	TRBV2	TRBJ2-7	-	CASSEARVYEQYF	TGTGCCAGCAGTGAAGCAAGGGTCTACGAGCAGTACTTC
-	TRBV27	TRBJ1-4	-	CASKSWGEKLFF	TGTGCCAGCAAATCGTGGGGTGAAAAACTGTTTTTT
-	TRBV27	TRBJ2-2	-	CASRTGRNTGELFF	TGTGCCAGCAGGACAGGACGGAACACCGGGGAGCTGTTTTTT
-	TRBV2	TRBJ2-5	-	CASSELVSIETQYF	TGTGCCAGCAGTGAACTAGTTTCGATAGAGACCCAGTACTTC
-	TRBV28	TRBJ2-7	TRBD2	CASESGKSSYEQYF	TGTGCCAGCGAGAGCGGGAAGAGCTCCTACGAGCAGTACTTC
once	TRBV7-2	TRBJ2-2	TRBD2	CASSPSGLAGLTGELFF	TGTGCCAGCAGTCCAAGCGGACTAGCGGGACTAACCGGGGAGCTGTTTTTT
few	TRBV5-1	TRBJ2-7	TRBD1	CASSSTGTGVVYEQYF	TGCGCCAGCAGCTCGACCGGGACAGGGGTTGTCTACGAGCAGTACTTC
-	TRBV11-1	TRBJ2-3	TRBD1	CASSQTGGTDTQYF	TGTGCCAGCAGCCAGACAGGGGGCACAGATACGCAGTATTTT
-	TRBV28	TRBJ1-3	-	CAGSPGPVGNSGNTIYF	TGTGCCGGATCACCCGGGCCAGTGGGTAACTCTGGAAACACCATATATTTT
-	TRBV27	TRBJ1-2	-	CASSLGSIGRYTF	TGTGCCAGCAGTTTAGGGTCTATCGGGCGCTACACCTTC
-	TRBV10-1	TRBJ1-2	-	CASSDRANKPNYGYTF	TGCGCCAGCAGTGACAGGGCGAATAAACCTAACTATGGCTACACCTTC
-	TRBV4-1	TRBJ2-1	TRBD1	CASSSRQGGLNEQFF	TGCGCCAGCAGCTCACGACAGGGGGGTTTGAATGAGCAGTTCTTC
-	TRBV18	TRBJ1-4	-	CASSPGPPATNEKLFF	TGTGCCAGCTCACCAGGACCTCCGGCAACTAATGAAAAACTGTTTTTT
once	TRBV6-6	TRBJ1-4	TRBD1	CASSIGQGAEKLFF	TGTGCCAGCAGCATCGGACAGGGAGCGGAAAAACTGTTTTTT
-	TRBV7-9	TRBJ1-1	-	CASSLGGGGTEAFF	TGTGCCAGCAGCTTAGGCGGTGGCGGCACTGAAGCTTTCTTT
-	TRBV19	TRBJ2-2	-	CASTLPGQDTGELFF	TGTGCCAGTACCCTACCGGGACAAGACACCGGGGAGCTGTTTTTT
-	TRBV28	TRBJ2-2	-	CASRIQGSRELFF	TGTGCCAGCAGAATACAGGGTTCCAGGGAGCTGTTTTTT
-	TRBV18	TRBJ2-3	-	CASSLRGHFSTDTQYF	TGTGCCAGCTCACTTAGAGGCCATTTTAGCACAGATACGCAGTATTTT
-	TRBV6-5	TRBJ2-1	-	CASSYFQSHNEQFF	TGTGCCAGCAGTTACTTTCAGAGCCACAATGAGCAGTTCTTC
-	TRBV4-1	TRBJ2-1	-	CASSQDVIWNEQFF	TGCGCCAGCAGCCAAGATGTTATCTGGAATGAGCAGTTCTTC
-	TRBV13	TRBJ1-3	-	CASRGGFGSSSGNTIYF	TGTGCCAGCAGAGGTGGTTTTGGGAGTTCCTCTGGAAACACCATATATTTT
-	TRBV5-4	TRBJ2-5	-	CASSATGKETQYF	TGTGCCAGCAGCGCAACAGGGAAAGAGACCCAGTACTTC
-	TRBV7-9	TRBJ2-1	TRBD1	CASSFRTGDNEQFF	TGTGCCAGCAGCTTTCGGACAGGTGACAATGAGCAGTTCTTC
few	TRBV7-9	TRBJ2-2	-	CASSLAGVGTGELFF	TGTGCCAGCAGCTTAGCGGGAGTGGGCACCGGGGAGCTGTTTTTT